Included here is one TCR beta chain sequence, with context. The entry originates in a study of blood T cell repertoires in COVID-19. As for the study in general: PBMCs, B-cell-depleted T cells, or T cells were the source of the cDNA or gDNA that made up the material.

Clones were sequenced by immunoSEQ multiplex PCR, and TCRdb holds only the in-frame ones, with some missing. The sample holds some 150,000 clones, about 85% seen once. Trimming removed 6 bases from V and 0 bases from J; junction bases left unmatched: 3. The CDR3 spans 17 residues. Germline V gene sequence: CDR1 WNHNN, CDR2 SYGVQD (reference sequence). V usage is TRBV10-1 and J usage is TRBJ2-3; 16 bases agree with TRBD2. This clonotype originated in an older woman with active or convalescent COVID-19. Sequences were obtained from peripheral blood. CDR3 in amino acids: CASRGTSGGASTDTQYF. The CDR3 DNA is TGCGCCAGCAGGGGGACTAGCGGGGGGGCGAGCACAGATACGCAGTATTTT.